The clone carrying this T cell receptor (beta chain) was observed many times. The target antigen is unknown. Preparation of the TCRbeta library used unique molecular identifiers. TCRdb re-called the PCR reads through MiXCR, storing one row per CDR3 protein. The data contain 97,000 or so distinct CDR3 sequences, about 8% of them singletons. These data come from a study of T-cell reconstitution after alpha-beta-depleted transplantation in children. Regarding the study as a whole: In some patients, recipient T cells and intrathymic progenitors surviving conditioning explained high day-60 diversity. From newly produced T cells came most of the T-cell counts and diversity one year after transplant.

There are 13 residues in the CDR3. In germline, CDR1 is MNHEY, CDR2 SVGAGI. Trimming took 8 bases from V and 1 from J, leaving 11 bases between them. This TCR derives from a boy aged 2-9 years with acute lymphoblastic leukemia, due to receive a stem cell transplant. The chain employs TRBV6-5 and TRBJ1-1; D is possibly TRBD1 (5 bases). The sequencing here drew on PBMCs, taken before TCRalphabeta/CD19-depleted stem cell transplant. The CDR3 protein is CASERGGNTEAFF. The CDR3 DNA reads TGTGCCAGCGAGAGGGGTGGGAACACTGAAGCTTTCTTT.